Listed below are T cell receptor beta chains from one sample, sequenced in a study of CD8+CD57+ T cells in acquired aplastic anemia. TCRdb re-called the reads with MiXCR, one entry per CDR3 protein. Here the sample spans around 290,000 distinct CDR3 sequences, approximately 58% being singletons. The material sequenced was sorted CD4+, CD8+, or CD8+CD57+ T cells (not recorded which) from PBMCs. The receptor source for this set is a human donor with aplastic anemia. CDR3s include the opening cysteine and the closing phenylalanine or tryptophan. The D gene is left open where the match is weak. The size of a clone is reported for some rows only, either as once, few or many, or as a class for expanded clones.

J,V,size,D,CDR3,DNA
TRBJ2-2,TRBV7-3,few,.,CASSLRNTGELFF,TGTGCCAGCAGTCTTAGGAACACCGGGGAGCTGTTTTTT
TRBJ1-6,TRBV24-1,.,.,CATSDLGSGGLSSYNSPLHF,TGTGCCACCAGTGATCTTGGGAGCGGGGGGCTGAGCTCCTATAATTCACCCCTCCACTTT
TRBJ1-6,TRBV6-5,many,.,CASSYSRTYYNSPLHF,TGTGCCAGCAGTTACTCGCGGACATACTATAATTCACCCCTCCACTTT
TRBJ1-2,TRBV7-8,.,.,CASSPPGSRERGYTF,TGTGCCAGCAGTCCACCCGGCTCCAGGGAGAGGGGCTACACCTTC
TRBJ2-3,TRBV7-3,.,.,CASRQDGTDTQYF,TGTGCCAGCCGGCAGGATGGGACAGATACGCAGTATTTT
TRBJ2-1,TRBV7-2,.,.,CASSLVQGGGNEQFF,TGTGCCAGCAGCTTAGTACAGGGTGGTGGCAATGAGCAGTTCTTC
TRBJ2-7,TRBV9,.,.,CASSGSSGEHGYEQYF,TGTGCCAGCAGCGGTTCAAGCGGAGAACACGGCTACGAGCAGTACTTC
TRBJ1-1,TRBV9,.,TRBD1,CASSVAPGQGNTEAFF,TGTGCCAGCAGCGTAGCTCCGGGACAGGGCAACACTGAAGCTTTCTTT
TRBJ2-1,TRBV7-9,once,.,CASSFSTRGGGNEQFF,TGTGCCAGCAGCTTCTCTACCCGAGGGGGTGGGAATGAGCAGTTCTTC
TRBJ1-1,TRBV5-4,many,TRBD1,CASSTPETGKLGEAFF,TGTGCCAGCAGCACGCCGGAGACAGGGAAATTGGGTGAAGCTTTCTTT
TRBJ1-2,TRBV7-9,.,.,CASSGLYGYTF,TGTGCCAGCAGCGGCCTCTATGGCTACACCTTC
TRBJ2-3,TRBV20-1,.,TRBD2,CSSWLAGATSTDTQYF,TGCAGTTCTTGGCTAGCGGGAGCTACTAGCACAGATACGCAGTATTTT
TRBJ2-5,TRBV7-8,.,TRBD1,CASSPQTGLVETQYF,TGTGCCAGCAGCCCCCAGACAGGGCTCGTGGAGACCCAGTACTTC
TRBJ2-4,TRBV11-1,.,.,CASSPQQTLAKNIQYF,TGTGCCAGCAGCCCCCAGCAGACACTAGCCAAAAACATTCAGTACTTC
TRBJ2-3,TRBV20-1,.,.,CSARDSRGEDTQYF,TGCAGTGCTAGAGATAGCAGGGGGGAAGATACGCAGTATTTT
TRBJ1-4,TRBV7-9,.,.,CAFGGNEKLFF,TGTGCCTTCGGGGGTAATGAAAAACTGTTTTTT
TRBJ2-2,TRBV20-1,.,.,CSARDARELFF,TGCAGTGCTAGAGATGCCAGGGAGCTGTTTTTT
TRBJ2-5,TRBV4-1,many,TRBD2,CASSARLAGEETQYF,TGCGCCAGCAGTGCGCGACTAGCGGGAGAAGAGACCCAGTACTTC
TRBJ2-7,TRBV10-3,.,.,CAISSGPTYEQYF,TGTGCCATCAGTTCGGGGCCCACCTACGAGCAGTACTTC
TRBJ2-3,TRBV6-5,.,TRBD2,CASSPEVGTSGGRDTQYF,TGTGCCAGCAGCCCGGAGGTCGGGACTAGCGGGGGGCGAGATACGCAGTATTTT
TRBJ1-2,TRBV16,many,.,CASSQSGNYGYTF,TGTGCCAGCAGCCAATCGGGGAACTATGGCTACACCTTC
TRBJ2-1,TRBV10-1,many,TRBD2,CASSETTSGLNNEQFF,TGCGCCAGCAGTGAGACGACTAGCGGGCTTAACAATGAGCAGTTCTTC
TRBJ2-7,TRBV2,many,TRBD1,CASTYRGDSYEQYF,TGTGCCAGCACCTACAGGGGAGACTCCTACGAGCAGTACTTC
TRBJ2-2,TRBV7-2,once,.,CASSRVPENTGELFF,TGTGCCAGCAGCCGGGTCCCAGAGAACACCGGGGAGCTGTTTTTT
TRBJ2-5,TRBV25-1,many,.,CASSGVGHQETQYF,TGTGCCAGCAGTGGCGTCGGGCACCAAGAGACCCAGTACTTC
TRBJ1-4,TRBV7-9,many,TRBD1,CASSWGTANTEKLFF,TGTGCCAGCAGCTGGGGGACAGCAAACACTGAAAAACTGTTTTTT
TRBJ1-1,TRBV29-1,once,TRBD1,CSVKGTGRTEAFF,TGCAGCGTAAAGGGGACAGGGAGGACTGAAGCTTTCTTT